This is a list of T cell receptor beta chains from one sample in a study of blood T cell repertoires in COVID-19. Here immunoSEQ multiplex PCR was the method, and the copy in TCRdb shows in-frame clones only, minus some. The sample contains some 260,000 clones, nearly 90% of which appear only once. The specimen was peripheral blood. The receptor set was obtained from a man in his late teens or twenties with active or convalescent COVID-19. CDR3s include the opening cysteine and the closing phenylalanine or tryptophan. Each record gives: V gene, clone size, D gene, J gene, CDR3 DNA, CDR3 protein. The D gene is left open where the match is weak. Not all rows give a size; the values are once, few, many and, for expanded clones, a class.

>TRBV19|NA|NA|TRBJ1-1
TGTGCCAGTAGTACAGGGATTGTAGGAACTGAAGCTTTCTTT
CASSTGIVGTEAFF
>TRBV2|NA|TRBD2|TRBJ2-7
TGTGCCAGGGGGCGAGCGGGAGCTTTGCGCGAGCAGTACTTC
CARGRAGALREQYF
>TRBV9|NA|NA|TRBJ1-1
TGTGCCAGCAGCGTAGGGCAGACTGAAGCTTTCTTT
CASSVGQTEAFF
>TRBV7-2|once|TRBD2|TRBJ2-3
TGTGCCAGCAGTCCTGGACTAGCGGGGGCCCGAGTGTCGCAGTATTTT
CASSPGLAGARVSQYF
>TRBV6-2/TRBV6-3|NA|NA|TRBJ1-1
TGTGCCAGCAGTTACGTAAACACTGAAGCTTTCTTT
CASSYVNTEAFF
>TRBV9|NA|NA|TRBJ1-1
TGTGCCAGCAGCGCTGGGGGGGTATTGACTGAAGCTTTCTTT
CASSAGGVLTEAFF
>TRBV29-1|NA|NA|TRBJ1-2
TGCAGCGTTTTACCAGGCTCTAACTATGGCTACACCTTC
CSVLPGSNYGYTF
>TRBV6-1|NA|TRBD2|TRBJ2-1
TGTGCCAGCAGTGAAGGAGGACTAGCGGGGGCAATTTACAATGAGCAGTTCTTC
CASSEGGLAGAIYNEQFF
>TRBV27|NA|NA|TRBJ1-6
TGTGCCAGCAGTTTATTCGGGGAGTCGTATTCACCCCTCCACTTT
CASSLFGESYSPLHF
>TRBV14|NA|NA|TRBJ2-5
TGTGCCAGCAGCCAAGTCGCGGCTGGCGGGGAGACCCAGTACTTC
CASSQVAAGGETQYF
>TRBV28|NA|NA|TRBJ2-1
TGTGCCAGCAGTTTCCCCGTTCCGGGACACCCCTACAATGAGCAGTTCTTC
CASSFPVPGHPYNEQFF
>TRBV6-5|NA|NA|TRBJ2-5
TGTGCCAGCAGTTACTCGGACAGTGAAGAGACCCAGTACTTC
CASSYSDSEETQYF
>TRBV27|NA|TRBD1|TRBJ1-5
TGTGCCAGCAGTTTCCTAGGGGACAGGGACCAGCCCCAGCATTTT
CASSFLGDRDQPQHF
>TRBV12-5|NA|TRBD1|TRBJ1-4
TGTGCTAGTGGTTTGGTAAAAGGACAGGGGTTTAATGAAAAACTGTTTTTT
CASGLVKGQGFNEKLFF
>TRBV5-8|NA|NA|TRBJ1-1
TGTGCCAGCAGCTTAGGGGCAGCCGACGGCACTGAAGCTTTCTTT
CASSLGAADGTEAFF
>TRBV9|NA|NA|TRBJ1-2
TGTGCCAGCAGCGTAGGTCAGGGGAACTATGGCTACACCTTC
CASSVGQGNYGYTF
>TRBV19|few|NA|TRBJ1-1
TGTGCCAGTAGTATAAAGACGGGGACTGAAGCTTTCTTT
CASSIKTGTEAFF
>TRBV18|few|NA|TRBJ2-1
TGTGCCAGCTCATCATCTGGGGGGGGCGATGAGCAGTTCTTC
CASSSSGGGDEQFF
>TRBV27|NA|TRBD1|TRBJ2-1
TGTGCCAGCAGCCATCCGACAGGGTTCAATGAGCAGTTCTTC
CASSHPTGFNEQFF
>TRBV18|many|TRBD1|TRBJ2-7
TGTGCCAGCTCACCACGGGACAGGGATGCCAACGAGCAGTACTTC
CASSPRDRDANEQYF
>TRBV24-1|NA|NA|TRBJ1-6
TGTGCCACCAGTCAGGGATGGAATAATTCACCCCTCCACTTT
CATSQGWNNSPLHF
>TRBV6-4|NA|NA|TRBJ2-1
TGTGCCAGCAGTGTCCGACTAGAATCTGAGCAGTTCTTC
CASSVRLESEQFF
>TRBV5-1|NA|NA|TRBJ2-7
TGCGCCAGCAGCTTGGGAAGCGGGTTGATTGAGCAGTACTTC
CASSLGSGLIEQYF
>TRBV6-1|NA|NA|TRBJ1-1
TGTGCCAGCAGTCCACAGGGTAAAGCTTTCTTT
CASSPQGKAFF
>TRBV19|NA|NA|TRBJ1-5
TGTGCCAGTAGTATGAGGGGGACCAATCAGCCCCAGCATTTT
CASSMRGTNQPQHF
>TRBV19|NA|NA|TRBJ2-2
TGTGCCAGTAGTAGCCAGACGAACACCGGGGAGCTGTTTTTT
CASSSQTNTGELFF
>TRBV6-1|NA|TRBD1|TRBJ1-5
TGTGCCAGCAGTGAACGGGACAGGGATTTCCAGCCCCAGCATTTT
CASSERDRDFQPQHF
>TRBV5-6|NA|TRBD1|TRBJ1-2
TGTGCCAGCAGCTCGGAACAGGGGGCGACTCCCGGCTACACCTTC
CASSSEQGATPGYTF
>TRBV27|once|TRBD2|TRBJ2-1
TGTGCCAGCAGTATCCTCCTAGCGGGGGGTTACAATGAGCAGTTCTTC
CASSILLAGGYNEQFF
>TRBV27|once|NA|TRBJ1-3
TGTGCCAGCAGTTCCGTCGGGGGCACCATATATTTT
CASSSVGGTIYF
>TRBV5-1|NA|TRBD1|TRBJ2-7
TGCGCCAGCAGCTATACGACAGGGGCCTACTACGAGCAGTACTTC
CASSYTTGAYYEQYF
>TRBV6-5|NA|NA|TRBJ1-2
TGTGCCAGCGGCGACGAGGGAGTGGACTATGGCTACACCTTC
CASGDEGVDYGYTF
>TRBV2|once|TRBD1|TRBJ1-4
TGTGCCAGCAGGAGAGACAGGGCAACTAATGAAAAACTGTTTTTT
CASRRDRATNEKLFF
>TRBV7-6|NA|TRBD1|TRBJ1-5
TGTGCCAGCAGTCCGGGACAGGGACACAATCAGCCCCAGCATTTT
CASSPGQGHNQPQHF
>TRBV7-8|NA|NA|TRBJ1-6
TGTGCCAGCAGCTTATCCCAGTTTAATTCACCCCTCCACTTT
CASSLSQFNSPLHF